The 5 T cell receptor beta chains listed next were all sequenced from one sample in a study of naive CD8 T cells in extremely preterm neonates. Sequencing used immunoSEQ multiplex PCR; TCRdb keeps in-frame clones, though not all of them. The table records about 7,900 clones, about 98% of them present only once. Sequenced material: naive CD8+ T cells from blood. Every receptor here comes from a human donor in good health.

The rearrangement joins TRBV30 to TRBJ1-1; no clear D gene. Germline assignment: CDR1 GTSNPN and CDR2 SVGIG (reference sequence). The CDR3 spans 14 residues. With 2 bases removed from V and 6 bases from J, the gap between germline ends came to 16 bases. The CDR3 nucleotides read TGTGCCTGGAGTAGCGGGCCCCGGAGATCTGAAGCTTTCTTT. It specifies CAWSSGPRRSEAFF.

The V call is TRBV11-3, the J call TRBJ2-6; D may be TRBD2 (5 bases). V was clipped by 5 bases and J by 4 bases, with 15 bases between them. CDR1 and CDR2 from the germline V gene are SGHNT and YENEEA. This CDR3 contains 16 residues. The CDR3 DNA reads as TGTGCCAGCAGCGGTCCGGCTTCGGGGGGGGCCAACGTCCTGACTTTC. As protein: CASSGPASGGANVLTF.

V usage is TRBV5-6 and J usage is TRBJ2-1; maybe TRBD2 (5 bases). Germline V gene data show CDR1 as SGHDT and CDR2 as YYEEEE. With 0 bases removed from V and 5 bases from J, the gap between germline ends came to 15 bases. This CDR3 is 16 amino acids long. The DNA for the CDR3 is TGTGCCAGCAGCTTGGATGTGCGGGCTTTGCACAATGAGCAGTTCTTC. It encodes CASSLDVRALHNEQFF. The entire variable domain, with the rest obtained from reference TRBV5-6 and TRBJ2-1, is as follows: DAGVTQSPTHLIKTRGQQVTLRCSPKSGHDTVSWYQQALGQGPQFIFQYYEEEERQRGNFPDRFSGHQFPNYSSELNVNALLLGDSALYLCASSLDVRALHNEQFFGPGTRLTVL.

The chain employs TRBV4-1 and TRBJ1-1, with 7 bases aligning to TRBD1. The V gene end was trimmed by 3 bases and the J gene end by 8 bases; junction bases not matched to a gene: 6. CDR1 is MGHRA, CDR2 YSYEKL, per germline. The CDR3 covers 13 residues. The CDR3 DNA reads TGCGCCAGCAGCCAGAGGGACAGCCGGGAAGCTTTCTTT. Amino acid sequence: CASSQRDSREAFF.

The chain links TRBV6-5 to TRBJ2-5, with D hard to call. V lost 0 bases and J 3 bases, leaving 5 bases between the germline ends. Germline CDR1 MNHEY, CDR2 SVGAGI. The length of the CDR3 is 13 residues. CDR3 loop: CASSYSIEETQYF. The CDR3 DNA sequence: TGTGCCAGCAGTTACTCGATAGAAGAGACCCAGTACTTC.